The 9 T cell receptor beta chains presented below share a single source sample, sequenced in a study of blood T cell repertoires in COVID-19. Some clones are missing from TCRdb's copy, which holds only in-frame ones; the method was immunoSEQ multiplex PCR. The data contain around 200,000 clones, over 75% of them singletons. Sequencing was carried out using peripheral blood. The origin of the receptors is a man between 40 and 49 years old with active or convalescent COVID-19.

The V call is TRBV9, the J call TRBJ1-2, with TRBD1 as a possible D gene (5 bases). CDR1 SGDLS and CDR2 YYNGEE come from the germline V gene. The CDR3 length is 16 residues. V was cut by 3 bases and J by 0 bases, with 15 bases left in between. CDR3 sequence (DNA): TGTGCCAGCAGCGGCGTCCGACAGAAAGCTAACTATGGCTACACCTTC. Residues: CASSGVRQKANYGYTF.

Only one count was recorded for this clone. The chain recombines TRBV21-1 with TRBJ2-7; the tabulated D call, TRBD1, remains unverified against the DNA. TRBV21-1 is labeled a pseudogene. This CDR3 is 23 amino acids long. The CDR3 DNA sequence: TGTGCCAGCAGCAAAGATCGGGGACAGCGGTTATTCCCCGACCCCCGGCACACCTACGAGCAGTACTTC. This gives the protein CASSKDRGQRLFPDPRHTYEQYF.

V is TRBV5-1 and J is TRBJ1-5; a weak D match, TRBD1 (5 bases). There are 15 residues in the CDR3. Trimming shortened V by 0 bases and J by 7 bases, and 14 bases separated the two germline ends. From germline, CDR1 is SGHRS and CDR2 YFSETQ. The DNA of the CDR3 is TGCGCCAGCAGCTTGGCTCTGGGGCCAGGGCAGCCCCAGCATTTT. Translating gives CASSLALGPGQPQHF.

This chain uses TRBV2 with TRBJ2-5, with D perhaps TRBD1 (5 bases). The germline V gene has CDR1 SNHLY and CDR2 FYNNEI. This CDR3 is built from 15 residues. Trimming removed 8 bases from V and 3 bases from J, with 19 bases in between. DNA for the CDR3: TGTGCCAGCTCTCGCTTGGGGCTGTCGAAAGAGACCCAGTACTTC. Encoded protein: CASSRLGLSKETQYF.

Worth noting for this clone: The junction departs from germline at one end; a sequencing error may be responsible. V is TRBV4-2 and J is TRBJ2-7, with no clear D. The CDR3 loop spans 13 amino acids. Germline lookup yields CDR1 LGHNA and CDR2 YNFKEQ. Here the CDR3 DNA reads TGTGCCAGCAGCCAAGTGGAGAGCACCTATCGACTGTTC. Amino acid sequence: CASSQVESTYRLF.

The V and J genes are TRBV19 and TRBJ1-2, with a weak D call TRBD1 (5 bases). CDR3 length: 14 residues. CDR1 and CDR2 from the germline V gene are LNHDA and SQIVND (reference sequence). V was trimmed by 3 bases and J by 4 bases, leaving 12 bases between them. CDR3 in DNA: TGTGCCAGTAGTATGGGAGGGGCGACCTATGGCTACACCTTC. Translated, it gives CASSMGGATYGYTF.

The CDR3 spells CASSIVGGQPQHF. CDR3 in DNA: TGTGCCAGTAGTATAGTAGGGGGCCAGCCCCAGCATTTT. The V call is TRBV19, the J call TRBJ1-5, with 7 bases matching TRBD1. This CDR3 is 13 amino acids long. V shed 1 base and J 7 bases; nucleotides not matched to a gene: 1. Germline CDR1 LNHDA, CDR2 SQIVND (reference sequence).

The chain is built from TRBV24-1 and TRBJ1-2; D gene ambiguous. Per germline, CDR1 KGHDR and CDR2 SFDVKD. The CDR3 has 15 residues. Trimming took off 4 bases at V and 0 bases at J, with 11 bases between the two ends. CDR3 nucleotides: TGTGCCACCAGTGACGCCAACAGTCCTAACTATGGCTACACCTTC. It specifies CATSDANSPNYGYTF.

The gene calls are TRBV6-6 and TRBJ1-1; no clear D gene. Trimming pared 0 bases from V and 4 bases from J, leaving 9 bases between. Germline V CDR1 and CDR2: MNHNY, SVGAGI (reference sequence). The length of the CDR3 is 14 residues. In DNA form, the CDR3 reads TGTGCCAGCAGTTACTCTGTCTCGGGCACTGAAGCTTTCTTT. Its protein product is CASSYSVSGTEAFF.